This paragraph covers one TCR beta chain sequence. Method: immunoSEQ multiplex PCR; TCRdb's copy keeps in-frame clones and lacks some. The top ten hold less than 3.5% of the sample, which has 250,000 or so clones, around nine tenths seen once. Treatment: over 15 received Ad26.COV2.S at low or high dose, single or two shots; about 5 received placebo; per-sample allocation not given. Collection of the samples took place on day 63 after the first injection of vaccine or placebo. Expressing Wuhan-strain SARS-CoV-2 spike, an Ad26 vector served as the vaccine. The CDR3 length is 13 residues. The germline V gene has CDR1 SEHNR and CDR2 FQNEAQ (reference sequence). Unmatched junction bases numbered 3, after V lost 8 bases and J lost 5 bases. These data are taken from a study of Ad26.COV2.S vaccination and SARS-CoV-2 variants.

The rearrangement uses TRBV7-9 and TRBJ1-4; 9 bases are a match to TRBD1. The sequencing used peripheral blood, collected in a trial of Ad26.COV2.S vaccine versus placebo. The TCR originated in a person between 18 and 65 years old who received the Ad26.COV2.S COVID-19 vaccine or a placebo. In nucleotides, the CDR3 is TGTGCCAGCCAGGGACAGGGAAATGAAAAACTGTTTTTT. Encoded protein: CASQGQGNEKLFF.